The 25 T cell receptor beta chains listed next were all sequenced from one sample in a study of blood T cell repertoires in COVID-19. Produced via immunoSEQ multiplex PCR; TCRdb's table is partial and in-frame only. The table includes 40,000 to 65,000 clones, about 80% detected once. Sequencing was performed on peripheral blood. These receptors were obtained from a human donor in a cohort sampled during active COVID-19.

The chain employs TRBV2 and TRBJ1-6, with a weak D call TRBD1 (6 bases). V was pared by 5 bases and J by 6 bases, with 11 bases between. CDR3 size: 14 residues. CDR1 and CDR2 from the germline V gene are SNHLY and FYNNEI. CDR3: CASSTRQANSPLHF. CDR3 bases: TGTGCCAGCAGTACCCGACAGGCTAATTCACCCCTCCACTTT.

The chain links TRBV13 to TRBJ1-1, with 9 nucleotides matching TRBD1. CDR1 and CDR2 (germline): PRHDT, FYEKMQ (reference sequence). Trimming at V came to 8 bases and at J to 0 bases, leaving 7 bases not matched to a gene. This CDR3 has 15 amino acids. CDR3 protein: CASSWGQGMNTEAFF. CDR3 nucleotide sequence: TGTGCCAGCTCTTGGGGACAGGGAATGAACACTGAAGCTTTCTTT. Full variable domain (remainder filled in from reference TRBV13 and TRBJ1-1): AAGVIQSPRHLIKEKRETATLKCYPIPRHDTVYWYQQGPGQDPQFLISFYEKMQSDKGSIPDRFSAQQFSDYHSELNMSSLELGDSALYFCASSWGQGMNTEAFFGQGTRLTVV.

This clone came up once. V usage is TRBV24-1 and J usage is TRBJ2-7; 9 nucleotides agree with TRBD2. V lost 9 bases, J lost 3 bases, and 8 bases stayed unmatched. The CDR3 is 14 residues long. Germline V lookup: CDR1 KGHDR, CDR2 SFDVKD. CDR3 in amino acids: CATSTAGGSYEQYF. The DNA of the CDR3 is TGTGCCACCTCAACGGCGGGAGGGAGCTACGAGCAGTACTTC.

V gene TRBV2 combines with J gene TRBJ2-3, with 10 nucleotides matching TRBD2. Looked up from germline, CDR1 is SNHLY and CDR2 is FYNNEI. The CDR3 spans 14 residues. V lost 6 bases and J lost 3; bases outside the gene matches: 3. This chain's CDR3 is CASRSGGATDTQYF. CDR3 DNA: TGTGCCAGCAGGAGCGGGGGGGCAACAGATACGCAGTATTTT.

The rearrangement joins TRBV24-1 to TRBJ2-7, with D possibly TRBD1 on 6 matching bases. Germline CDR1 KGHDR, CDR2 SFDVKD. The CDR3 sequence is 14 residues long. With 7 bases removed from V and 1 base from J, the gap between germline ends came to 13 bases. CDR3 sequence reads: CATSPDQGSYEQYF. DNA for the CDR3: TGTGCCACCAGCCCCGACCAGGGGTCCTACGAGCAGTACTTC.

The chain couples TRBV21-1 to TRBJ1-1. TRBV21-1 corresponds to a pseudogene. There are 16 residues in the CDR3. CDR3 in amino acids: CASSRGRVAGNTEAFF. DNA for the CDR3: TGTGCCAGCAGCAGGGGGAGGGTAGCCGGGAACACTGAAGCTTTCTTT.

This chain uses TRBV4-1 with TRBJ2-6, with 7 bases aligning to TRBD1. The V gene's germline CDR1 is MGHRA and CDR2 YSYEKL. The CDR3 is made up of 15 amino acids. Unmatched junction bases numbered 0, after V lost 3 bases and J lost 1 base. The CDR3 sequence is CASSQTGSGANVLTF. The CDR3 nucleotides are TGCGCCAGCAGCCAGACAGGGTCTGGGGCCAACGTCCTGACTTTC.

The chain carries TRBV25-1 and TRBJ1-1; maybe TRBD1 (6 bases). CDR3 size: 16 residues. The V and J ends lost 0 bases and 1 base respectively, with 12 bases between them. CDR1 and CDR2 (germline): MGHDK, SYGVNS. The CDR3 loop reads CASSEYGGAKNTEAFF. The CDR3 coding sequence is TGTGCCAGCAGTGAATATGGGGGGGCAAAGAACACTGAAGCTTTCTTT.

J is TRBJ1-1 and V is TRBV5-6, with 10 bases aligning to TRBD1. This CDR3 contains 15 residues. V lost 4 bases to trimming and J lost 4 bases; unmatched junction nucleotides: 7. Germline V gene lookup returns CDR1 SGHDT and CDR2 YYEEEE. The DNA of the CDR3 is TGTGCCAGCAGCCCCGGGACAGGGGCTTCCACTGAAGCTTTCTTT. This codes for CASSPGTGASTEAFF. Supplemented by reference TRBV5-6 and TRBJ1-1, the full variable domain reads DAGVTQSPTHLIKTRGQQVTLRCSPKSGHDTVSWYQQALGQGPQFIFQYYEEEERQRGNFPDRFSGHQFPNYSSELNVNALLLGDSALYLCASSPGTGASTEAFFGQGTRLTVV.

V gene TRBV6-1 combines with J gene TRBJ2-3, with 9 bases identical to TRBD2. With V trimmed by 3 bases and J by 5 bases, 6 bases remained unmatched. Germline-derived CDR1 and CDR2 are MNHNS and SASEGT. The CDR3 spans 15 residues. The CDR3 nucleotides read TGTGCCAGCAGTGATCTAGCGGGGACCGTAGATACGCAGTATTTT. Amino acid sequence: CASSDLAGTVDTQYF.

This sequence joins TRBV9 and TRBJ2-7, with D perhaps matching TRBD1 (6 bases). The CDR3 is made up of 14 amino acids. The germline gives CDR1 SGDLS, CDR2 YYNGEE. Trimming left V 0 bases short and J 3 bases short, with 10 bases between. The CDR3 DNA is TGTGCCAGCAGCGTAGATGGGACAAACTACGAGCAGTACTTC. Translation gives CASSVDGTNYEQYF.

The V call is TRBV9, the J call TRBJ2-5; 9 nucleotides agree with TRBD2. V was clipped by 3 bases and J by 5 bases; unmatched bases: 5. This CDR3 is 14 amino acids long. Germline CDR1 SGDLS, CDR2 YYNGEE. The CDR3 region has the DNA TGTGCCAGCAGCGGTAGCGGGAGCGGGGAGACCCAGTACTTC. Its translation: CASSGSGSGETQYF.

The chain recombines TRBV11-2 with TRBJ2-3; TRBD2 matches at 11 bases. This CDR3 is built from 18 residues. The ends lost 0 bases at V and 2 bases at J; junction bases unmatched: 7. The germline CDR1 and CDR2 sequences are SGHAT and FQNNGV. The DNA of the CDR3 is TGTGCCAGCAGCTTAGACCTCTTGACTAGCGGGGACACAGATACGCAGTATTTT. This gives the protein CASSLDLLTSGDTDTQYF.

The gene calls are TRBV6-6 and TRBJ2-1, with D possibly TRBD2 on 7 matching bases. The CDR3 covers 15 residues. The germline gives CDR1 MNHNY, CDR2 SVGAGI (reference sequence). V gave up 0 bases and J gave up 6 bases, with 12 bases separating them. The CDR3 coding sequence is TGTGCCAGCAGTTACTCGCGGGGGCTTGGCAATGAGCAGTTCTTC. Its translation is CASSYSRGLGNEQFF.

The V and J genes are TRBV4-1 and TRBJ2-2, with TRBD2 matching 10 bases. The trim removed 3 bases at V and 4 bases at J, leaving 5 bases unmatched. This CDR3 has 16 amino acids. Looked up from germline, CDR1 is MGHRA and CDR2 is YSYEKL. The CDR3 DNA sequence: TGCGCCAGCAGCCATAGCGGGGGGCGAGGCACCGGGGAGCTGTTTTTT. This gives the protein CASSHSGGRGTGELFF.

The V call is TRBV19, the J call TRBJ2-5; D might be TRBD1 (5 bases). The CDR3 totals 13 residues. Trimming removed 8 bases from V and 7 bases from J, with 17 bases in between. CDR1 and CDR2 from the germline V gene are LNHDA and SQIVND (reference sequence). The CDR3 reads CASGPHGRGTQYF. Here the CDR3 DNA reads TGTGCCAGTGGTCCCCATGGAAGGGGGACCCAGTACTTC. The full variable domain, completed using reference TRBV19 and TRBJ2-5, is DGGITQSPKYLFRKEGQNVTLSCEQNLNHDAMYWYRQDPGQGLRLIYYSQIVNDFQKGDIAEGYSVSREKKESFPLTVTSAQKNPTAFYLCASGPHGRGTQYFGPGTRLLVL.

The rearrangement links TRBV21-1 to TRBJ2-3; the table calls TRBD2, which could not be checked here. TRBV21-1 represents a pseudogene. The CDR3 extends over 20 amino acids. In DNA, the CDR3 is TGTGCCAGCAGCAAAGAGACGGCGGGGCCCGGGGGATTTAGCACAGATACGCAGTATTTT. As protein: CASSKETAGPGGFSTDTQYF.

In nucleotides, the CDR3 is TGTGCCAGCAGTGAGCCCGGGACAGGGGCCTACGAGCAGTACTTC. This translates into CASSEPGTGAYEQYF. J is TRBJ2-7 and V is TRBV6-1, with TRBD1 identical over 10 bases. The CDR3 has 15 residues. With V trimmed by 3 bases and J by 2 bases, 4 bases remained unmatched. CDR1 is MNHNS, CDR2 SASEGT, per germline.

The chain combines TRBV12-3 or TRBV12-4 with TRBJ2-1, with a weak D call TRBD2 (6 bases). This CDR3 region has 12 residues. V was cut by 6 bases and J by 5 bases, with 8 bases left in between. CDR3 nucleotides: TGTGCCAGCAGCGGACTAAACAATGAGCAGTTCTTC. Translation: CASSGLNNEQFF.

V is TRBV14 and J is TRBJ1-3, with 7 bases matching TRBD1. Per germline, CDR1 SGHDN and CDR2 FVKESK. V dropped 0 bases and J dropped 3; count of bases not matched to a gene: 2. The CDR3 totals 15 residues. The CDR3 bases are TGTGCCAGCAGCCAAGAGAGGGGGCATGGAAACACCATATATTTT. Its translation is CASSQERGHGNTIYF.

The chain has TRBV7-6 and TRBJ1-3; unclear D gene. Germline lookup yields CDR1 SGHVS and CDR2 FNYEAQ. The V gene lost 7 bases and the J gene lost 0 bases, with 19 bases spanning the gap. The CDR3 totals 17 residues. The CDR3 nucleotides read TGTGCCAGCATCCCGTACGGAGCTGCCTCCTCTGGAAACACCATATATTTT. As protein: CASIPYGAASSGNTIYF.

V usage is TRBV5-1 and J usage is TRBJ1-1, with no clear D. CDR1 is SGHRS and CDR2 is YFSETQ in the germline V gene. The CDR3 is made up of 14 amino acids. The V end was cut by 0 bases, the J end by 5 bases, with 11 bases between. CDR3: CASSLGRGGTEAFF. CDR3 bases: TGCGCCAGCAGCTTGGGACGGGGTGGAACTGAAGCTTTCTTT.

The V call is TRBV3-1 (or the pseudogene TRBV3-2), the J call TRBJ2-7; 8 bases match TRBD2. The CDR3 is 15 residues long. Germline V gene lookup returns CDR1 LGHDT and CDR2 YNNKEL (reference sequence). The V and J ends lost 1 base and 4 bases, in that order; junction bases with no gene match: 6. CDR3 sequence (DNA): TGTGCCAGCAGCCAAGTATCCGGGAGGGGGTACGAGCAGTACTTC. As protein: CASSQVSGRGYEQYF.

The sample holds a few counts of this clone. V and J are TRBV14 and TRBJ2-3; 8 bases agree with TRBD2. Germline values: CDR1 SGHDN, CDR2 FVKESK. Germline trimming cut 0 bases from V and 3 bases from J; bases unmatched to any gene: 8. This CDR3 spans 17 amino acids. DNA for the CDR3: TGTGCCAGCAGCCAAGATTGGCGGGGGGCCGGGACAGATACGCAGTATTTT. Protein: CASSQDWRGAGTDTQYF.

CDR3 in amino acids: CASRRDGTGYGYTF. CDR3 in DNA: TGTGCCAGCAGACGCGACGGGACAGGGTATGGCTACACCTTC. This chain links TRBV6-6 with TRBJ1-2; 9 bases agree with TRBD1. Trimming removed 6 bases from V and 5 bases from J; junction bases left unmatched: 7. Germline CDR1 reads MNHNY; CDR2 reads SVGAGI (reference sequence). The CDR3 extends over 14 amino acids.